This T cell receptor (beta chain) came from a study of CXCR3-negative and CXCR3-positive naive CD8 T cells. Points from the study as a whole: Hydrophobicity of TRB CDR3s was greater in CXCR3-positive naive cells than in CXCR3-negative naive cells.

A remark on this clonotype: What it recognizes is unknown.

The study made its TRB cDNA libraries by 5' RACE, adding UMI labels. Reprocessing the 5' RACE reads, TCRdb reports a single entry for every CDR3 protein and omits DNA. The table counts about 120,000 distinct CDR3 sequences; 0.36% lies in the top ten. The CDR3 consists of 17 residues. Per the germline V gene, CDR1 is LGHNA and CDR2 is YSLEER. Researchers sorted 300,000 cells of each CD8+ T cell subset in triplicate. Naive cells were sorted as CD45RO-, CCR7+, CD27+ and CD95-. The sequence was obtained from a human donor in good health. Some clones in this sample may be carry-over from other donors' samples. Sequenced input: naive CXCR3+ CD8+ T cells from blood. Subset: CD45RO-CCR7+CD27+CD95- naive CD8+ T cells expressing CXCR3 (TNR3+). The chain has TRBV4-3 and TRBJ2-1; with no DNA, the TCRdb D assignment of TRBD2 cannot be verified. CDR3 protein: CASSQDPAGGSYNEQFF.